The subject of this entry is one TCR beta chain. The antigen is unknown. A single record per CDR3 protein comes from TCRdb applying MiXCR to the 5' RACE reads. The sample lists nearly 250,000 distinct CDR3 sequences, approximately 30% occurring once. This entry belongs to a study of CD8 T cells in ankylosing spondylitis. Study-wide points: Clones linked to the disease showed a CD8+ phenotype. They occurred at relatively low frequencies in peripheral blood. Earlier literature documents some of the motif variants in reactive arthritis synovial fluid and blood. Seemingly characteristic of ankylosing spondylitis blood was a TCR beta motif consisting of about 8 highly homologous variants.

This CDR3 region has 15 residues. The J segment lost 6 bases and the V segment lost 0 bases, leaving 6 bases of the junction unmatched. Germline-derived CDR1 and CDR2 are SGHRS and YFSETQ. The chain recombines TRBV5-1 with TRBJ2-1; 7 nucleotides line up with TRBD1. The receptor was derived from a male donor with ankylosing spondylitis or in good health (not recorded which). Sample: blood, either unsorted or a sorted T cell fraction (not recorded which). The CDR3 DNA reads TGCGCCAGCAGCTTGGGACGGGACAGCTCCAATGAGCAGTTCTTC. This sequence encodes CASSLGRDSSNEQFF.